This T cell receptor (beta chain) was sequenced for a study of blood T cell repertoires in COVID-19. On the study more broadly: The United States, Italy and Spain were the sources of the acute and convalescent COVID-19 samples.

The CDR3 has 13 amino acids. V lost 0 bases, J lost 6 bases, and 8 bases lay in between. CDR1 and CDR2 (germline): ENHRY, SYGVKD. Per the authors' pipeline: Quantification of nucleated cells was approximated via reference gene primer amplification. The table came from immunoSEQ multiplex PCR; TCRdb's copy has only in-frame clones and leaves some out. The V and J calls and clone size are taken from that table; D and trimming were inferred from the DNA. The table lists 90,000 to 120,000 clones, roughly 82% of them singletons. The chain uses TRBV10-3 and TRBJ1-2, with D possibly being TRBD1 (5 bases). The TCR originated in a man in his 60s with acute or convalescent COVID-19. Source material: peripheral blood. The CDR3 DNA follows: TGTGCCATCAGTGAGTCGGTGGGGCATGGCTACACCTTC. Translation gives CAISESVGHGYTF.